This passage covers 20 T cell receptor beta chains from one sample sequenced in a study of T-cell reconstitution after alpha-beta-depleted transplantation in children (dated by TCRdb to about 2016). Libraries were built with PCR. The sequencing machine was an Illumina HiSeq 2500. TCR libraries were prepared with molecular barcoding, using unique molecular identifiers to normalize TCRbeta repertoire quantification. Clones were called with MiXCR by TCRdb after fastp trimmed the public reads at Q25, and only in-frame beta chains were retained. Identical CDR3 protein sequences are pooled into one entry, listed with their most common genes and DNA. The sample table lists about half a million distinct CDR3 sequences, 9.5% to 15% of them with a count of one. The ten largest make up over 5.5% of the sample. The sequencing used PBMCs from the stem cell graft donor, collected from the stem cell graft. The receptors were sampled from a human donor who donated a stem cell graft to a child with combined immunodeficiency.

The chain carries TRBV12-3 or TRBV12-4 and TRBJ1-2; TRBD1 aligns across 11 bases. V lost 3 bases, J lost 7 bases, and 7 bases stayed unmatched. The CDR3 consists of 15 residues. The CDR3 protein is CASSLGGQGAFGYTF. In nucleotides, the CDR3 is TGTGCCAGCAGTTTGGGTGGACAGGGGGCGTTTGGCTACACCTTC.

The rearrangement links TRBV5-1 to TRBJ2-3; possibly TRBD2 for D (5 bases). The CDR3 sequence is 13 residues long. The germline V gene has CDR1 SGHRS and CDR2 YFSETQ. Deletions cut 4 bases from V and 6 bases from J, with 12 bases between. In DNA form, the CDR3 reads TGCGCCAGCAGCGGGCCCTCGGGGGATACGCAGTATTTT. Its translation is CASSGPSGDTQYF.

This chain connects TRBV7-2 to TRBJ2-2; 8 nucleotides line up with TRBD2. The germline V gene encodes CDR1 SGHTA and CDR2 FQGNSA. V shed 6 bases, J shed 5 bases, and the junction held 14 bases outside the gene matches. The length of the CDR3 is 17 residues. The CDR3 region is CASSLLGAGGGTGELFF. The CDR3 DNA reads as TGTGCCAGCAGTTTATTAGGCGCGGGGGGTGGAACCGGGGAGCTGTTTTTT.

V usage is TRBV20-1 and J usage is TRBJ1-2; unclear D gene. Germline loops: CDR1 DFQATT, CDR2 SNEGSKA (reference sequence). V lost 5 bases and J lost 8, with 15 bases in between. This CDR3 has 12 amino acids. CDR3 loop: CSALRSATGYTF. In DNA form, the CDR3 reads TGCAGTGCTCTCCGGTCGGCAACCGGCTACACCTTC.

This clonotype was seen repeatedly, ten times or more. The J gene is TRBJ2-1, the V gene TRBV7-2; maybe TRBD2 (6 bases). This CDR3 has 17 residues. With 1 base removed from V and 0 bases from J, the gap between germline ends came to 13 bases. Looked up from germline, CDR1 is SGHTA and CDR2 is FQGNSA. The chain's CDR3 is CASSLVGGASSYNEQFF. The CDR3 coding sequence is TGTGCCAGCAGCTTAGTCGGCGGGGCGAGCTCCTACAATGAGCAGTTCTTC.

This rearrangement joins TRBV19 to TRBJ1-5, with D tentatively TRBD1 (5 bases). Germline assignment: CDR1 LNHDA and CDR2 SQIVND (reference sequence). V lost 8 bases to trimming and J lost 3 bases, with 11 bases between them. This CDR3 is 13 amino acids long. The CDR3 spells CASGAGINQPQHF. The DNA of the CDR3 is TGTGCCAGTGGGGCTGGTATCAATCAGCCCCAGCATTTT.

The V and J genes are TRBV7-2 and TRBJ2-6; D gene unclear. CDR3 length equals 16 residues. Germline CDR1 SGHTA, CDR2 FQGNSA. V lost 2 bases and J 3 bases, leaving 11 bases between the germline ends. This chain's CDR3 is CASSLMSGGGANVLTF. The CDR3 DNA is TGTGCCAGCAGCTTAATGTCGGGTGGTGGGGCCAACGTCCTGACTTTC.

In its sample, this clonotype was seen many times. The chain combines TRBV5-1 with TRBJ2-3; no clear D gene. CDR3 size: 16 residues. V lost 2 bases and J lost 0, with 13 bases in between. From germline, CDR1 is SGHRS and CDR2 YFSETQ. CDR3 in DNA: TGCGCCAGCAGCTTTTCTCCCGGCCTTAGCACAGATACGCAGTATTTT. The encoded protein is CASSFSPGLSTDTQYF.

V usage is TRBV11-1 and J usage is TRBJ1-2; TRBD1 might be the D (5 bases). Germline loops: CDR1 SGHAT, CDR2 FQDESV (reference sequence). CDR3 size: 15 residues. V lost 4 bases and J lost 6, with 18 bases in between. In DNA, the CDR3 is TGTGCCAGCAGCTCCGTAGGTGGGGGTTCTGATGGCTACACCTTC. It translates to CASSSVGGGSDGYTF.

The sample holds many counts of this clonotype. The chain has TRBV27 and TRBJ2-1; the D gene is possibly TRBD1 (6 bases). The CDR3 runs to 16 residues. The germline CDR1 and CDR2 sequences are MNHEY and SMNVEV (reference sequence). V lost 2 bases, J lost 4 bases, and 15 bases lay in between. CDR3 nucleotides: TGTGCCAGCAGTTTAACATACCCGCAGGGGTACAATGAGCAGTTCTTC. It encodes CASSLTYPQGYNEQFF.

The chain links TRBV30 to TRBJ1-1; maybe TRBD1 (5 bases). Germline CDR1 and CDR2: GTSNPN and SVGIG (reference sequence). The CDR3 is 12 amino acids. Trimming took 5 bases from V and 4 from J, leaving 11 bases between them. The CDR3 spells CAWGDGPTEAFF. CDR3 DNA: TGTGCCTGGGGGGACGGTCCCACTGAAGCTTTCTTT.

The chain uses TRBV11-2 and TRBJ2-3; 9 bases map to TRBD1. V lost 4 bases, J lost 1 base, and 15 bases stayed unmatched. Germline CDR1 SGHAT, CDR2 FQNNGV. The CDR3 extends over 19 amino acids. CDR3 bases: TGTGCCAGCAGCTCCCCCCTATGGCCGGACAGGGGACGCACAGATACGCAGTATTTT. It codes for CASSSPLWPDRGRTDTQYF.

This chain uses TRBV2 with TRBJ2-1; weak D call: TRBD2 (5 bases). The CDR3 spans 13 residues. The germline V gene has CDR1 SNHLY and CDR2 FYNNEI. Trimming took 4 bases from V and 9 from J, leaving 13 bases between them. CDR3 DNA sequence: TGTGCCAGCAGTGTAGAGACTACGAGTGAGCAGTTCTTC. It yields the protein CASSVETTSEQFF. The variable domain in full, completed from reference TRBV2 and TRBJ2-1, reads EPEVTQTPSHQVTQMGQEVILRCVPISNHLYFYWYRQILGQKVEFLVSFYNNEISEKSEIFDDQFSVERPDGSNFTLKIRSTKLEDSAMYFCASSVETTSEQFFGPGTRLTVL.

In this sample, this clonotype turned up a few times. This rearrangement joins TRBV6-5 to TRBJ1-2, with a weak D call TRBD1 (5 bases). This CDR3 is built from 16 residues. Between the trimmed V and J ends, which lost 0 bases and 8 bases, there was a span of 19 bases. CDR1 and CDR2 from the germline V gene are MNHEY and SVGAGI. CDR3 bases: TGTGCCAGCAGTTACTCGCACATCTCGGGGGAGGGGGGCTACACCTTC. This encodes CASSYSHISGEGGYTF.

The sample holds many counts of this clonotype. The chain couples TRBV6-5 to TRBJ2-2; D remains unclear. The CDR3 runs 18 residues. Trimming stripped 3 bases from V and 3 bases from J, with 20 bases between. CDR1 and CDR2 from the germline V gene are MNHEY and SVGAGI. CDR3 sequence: CASSYLGQIVRYTGELFF. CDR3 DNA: TGTGCCAGCAGTTATTTGGGCCAGATTGTTCGTTACACCGGGGAGCTGTTTTTT.

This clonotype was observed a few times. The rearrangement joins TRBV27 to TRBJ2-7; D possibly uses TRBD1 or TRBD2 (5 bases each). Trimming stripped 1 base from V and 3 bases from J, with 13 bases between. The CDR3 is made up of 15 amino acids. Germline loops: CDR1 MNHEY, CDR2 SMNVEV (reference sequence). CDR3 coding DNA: TGTGCCAGCAGTTTATTGGGGACCCCCAACTACGAGCAGTACTTC. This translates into CASSLLGTPNYEQYF.

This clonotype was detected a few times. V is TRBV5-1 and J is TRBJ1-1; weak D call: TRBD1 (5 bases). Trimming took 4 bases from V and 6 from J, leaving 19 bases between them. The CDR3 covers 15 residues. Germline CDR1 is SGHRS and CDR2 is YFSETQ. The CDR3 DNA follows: TGCGCCAGCAGCCGCGCTTTTGAGGAAGGGGCTGAAGCTTTCTTT. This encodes CASSRAFEEGAEAFF.

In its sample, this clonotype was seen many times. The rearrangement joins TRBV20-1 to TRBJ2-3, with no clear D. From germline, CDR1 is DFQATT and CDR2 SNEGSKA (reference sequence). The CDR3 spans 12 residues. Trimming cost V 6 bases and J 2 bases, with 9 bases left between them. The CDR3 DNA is TGCAGTGCAAATTACGCCACAGATACGCAGTATTTT. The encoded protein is CSANYATDTQYF.

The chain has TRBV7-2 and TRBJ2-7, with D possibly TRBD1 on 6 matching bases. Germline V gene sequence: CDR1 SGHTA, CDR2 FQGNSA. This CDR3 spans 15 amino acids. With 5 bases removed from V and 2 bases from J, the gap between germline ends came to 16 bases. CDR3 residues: CASSTSGTPPYEQYF. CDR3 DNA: TGTGCCAGCAGCACCTCGGGGACACCACCCTACGAGCAGTACTTC.

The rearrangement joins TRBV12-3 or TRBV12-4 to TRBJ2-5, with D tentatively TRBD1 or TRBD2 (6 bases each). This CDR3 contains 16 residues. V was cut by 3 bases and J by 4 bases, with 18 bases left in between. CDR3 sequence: CASSLAGGELVETQYF. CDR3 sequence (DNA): TGTGCCAGCAGTTTGGCCGGGGGCGAATTGGTAGAGACCCAGTACTTC.